This entry lists 22 T cell receptor beta chains sequenced from one sample in a study of T cell responses to AZD1222 COVID-19 vaccine. TCRdb's table, derived via immunoSEQ multiplex PCR, lists solely in-frame clones and lacks some. The sample records under 95,000 clones, under 90% being singletons. The sequencing used peripheral blood, collected on day 0 of AZD1222 vaccination. The receptors stem from an adult in good health.

The CDR3 sequence: CASSVGRESGYTF. CDR3 nucleotides: TGTGCCAGCAGCGTAGGACGGGAGAGTGGCTACACCTTC. V and J are TRBV9 and TRBJ1-2, with no clear D. Per the germline V gene, CDR1 is SGDLS and CDR2 is YYNGEE. The CDR3 covers 13 residues. Trimming left V 0 bases short and J 7 bases short, with 10 bases between. Full variable domain (rest looked up from reference TRBV9 and TRBJ1-2): DSGVTQTPKHLITATGQRVTLRCSPRSGDLSVYWYQQSLDQGLQFLIQYYNGEERAKGNILERFSAQQFPDLHSELNLSSLELGDSALYFCASSVGRESGYTFGSGTRLTVV.

The chain uses TRBV7-2 and TRBJ1-2, with D unresolved. The CDR3 totals 14 residues. Deletions cut 0 bases from V and 4 bases from J, with 9 bases between. The germline gives CDR1 SGHTA, CDR2 FQGNSA. The chain's CDR3 is CASSLASGSYGYTF. The CDR3 region has the DNA TGTGCCAGCAGCTTAGCCTCAGGAAGCTATGGCTACACCTTC.

The V and J genes are TRBV7-9 and TRBJ2-5; weak D call: TRBD1 (5 bases). Germline V CDR1 and CDR2: SEHNR, FQNEAQ (reference sequence). CDR3 size: 14 residues. V lost 5 bases and J lost 2, with 12 bases in between. CDR3 region: CASSPPAGQETQYF. The DNA for the CDR3 is TGTGCCAGCAGCCCCCCGGCAGGGCAAGAGACCCAGTACTTC. The full variable domain, its missing parts supplied by reference TRBV7-9 and TRBJ2-5, is DTGVSQNPRHKITKRGQNVTFRCDPISEHNRLYWYRQTLGQGPEFLTYFQNEAQLEKSRLLSDRFSAERPKGSFSTLEIQRTEQGDSAMYLCASSPPAGQETQYFGPGTRLLVL.

The rearrangement links TRBV5-1 to TRBJ2-7; the D gene is possibly TRBD1 (6 bases). The V gene lost 0 bases and the J gene lost 7 bases, with 17 bases spanning the gap. The CDR3 sequence is 15 residues long. The germline V gene has CDR1 SGHRS and CDR2 YFSETQ. The CDR3 loop reads CASSLDRARPGEQYF. The CDR3 DNA follows: TGCGCCAGCAGCTTGGACAGGGCCCGACCTGGGGAGCAGTACTTC.

This clone was recorded only once. The chain carries TRBV2 and TRBJ1-3, with D possibly matching TRBD1 (5 bases). The CDR3 has 15 residues. The germline V gene encodes CDR1 SNHLY and CDR2 FYNNEI. Trimming pared 7 bases from V and 0 bases from J, leaving 13 bases between. The CDR3, as DNA: TGTGCCAGCATTAAACAGGCATACTCTGGAAACACCATATATTTT. Translated, it gives CASIKQAYSGNTIYF.

The chain links TRBV27 to TRBJ1-1, with 10 nucleotides matching TRBD1. Trimming at V came to 3 bases and at J to 2 bases, leaving 3 bases not matched to a gene. Germline V CDR1 and CDR2: MNHEY, SMNVEV (reference sequence). The CDR3 loop spans 15 amino acids. This CDR3 is CASSFGQGGNTEAFF. As DNA, the CDR3 is TGTGCCAGCAGTTTTGGACAGGGGGGCAACACTGAAGCTTTCTTT.

The sample holds a few counts of this clone. J is TRBJ1-5 and V is TRBV15; 7 bases agree with TRBD1. V gave up 1 base and J gave up 10 bases; unmatched junction bases: 19. Germline V CDR1 and CDR2: LNHNV, YYDKDF (reference sequence). This CDR3 is 18 amino acids long. This CDR3 is CATSRASIRRTGRTPQHF. CDR3 nucleotide sequence: TGTGCCACCAGCAGAGCGTCAATACGGAGGACAGGCCGTACACCCCAGCATTTT.

The chain joins TRBV6-5 to TRBJ1-3; D ambiguous. CDR1 MNHEY and CDR2 SVGAGI come from the germline V gene. Trimming pared 5 bases from V and 4 bases from J, leaving 12 bases between. The CDR3 is made up of 14 amino acids. For the CDR3, the DNA is TGTGCCAGCAGTAGCGGCACAGTAGGAAACACCATATATTTT. Translated, it gives CASSSGTVGNTIYF.

V usage is TRBV19 and J usage is TRBJ1-3; D gene uncertain. This CDR3 is 15 amino acids long. CDR1 and CDR2 (germline): LNHDA, SQIVND (reference sequence). Trimming took 1 base from V and 8 from J, leaving 15 bases between them. The CDR3 nucleotides read TGTGCCAGTAGTATAGTCCTCCGACGGGGAGACACCATATATTTT. Translation: CASSIVLRRGDTIYF.

This clone was found once. The chain recombines TRBV10-3 with TRBJ2-7; tentatively, D is TRBD2 (6 bases). The length of the CDR3 is 14 residues. V gave up 2 bases and J gave up 2 bases, with 10 bases separating them. Germline lookup yields CDR1 ENHRY and CDR2 SYGVKD. This CDR3 reads CAISEKGGPYEQYF. The CDR3 DNA is TGTGCCATCAGTGAGAAGGGAGGTCCCTACGAGCAGTACTTC.

V usage is TRBV5-8 and J usage is TRBJ2-1, with a tentative D call TRBD2 (5 bases). V was cut by 0 bases and J by 9 bases, with 16 bases left in between. Germline CDR1 reads SGHTS; CDR2 reads YDEGEE. CDR3 size: 15 residues. CDR3 nucleotides: TGTGCCAGCAGCTTGGAAGTCCGCCCGAGCGGTGAGCAGTTCTTC. Translating gives CASSLEVRPSGEQFF.

V gene TRBV27 combines with J gene TRBJ1-1, with 9 bases fitting TRBD1. V gave up 5 bases and J gave up 5 bases; unmatched junction bases: 6. The CDR3 runs 14 residues. The germline gives CDR1 MNHEY, CDR2 SMNVEV (reference sequence). In DNA form, the CDR3 reads TGTGCCAGCAGTCGACAGGGGGGAAGTACTGAAGCTTTCTTT. Residues: CASSRQGGSTEAFF.

The chain carries TRBV16 and TRBJ1-6; no clear D gene. Germline values: CDR1 KGHSY, CDR2 FQNENV. There are 14 residues in the CDR3. V dropped 2 bases and J dropped 6 bases, with 8 bases sitting between them. The CDR3 nucleotides are TGTGCCAGCAGCCAAGTCGGTATTAATTCACCCCTCCACTTT. Translating it yields CASSQVGINSPLHF. Filled out from reference TRBV16 and TRBJ1-6, the complete variable domain reads GEEVAQTPKHLVRGEGQKAKLYCAPIKGHSYVFWYQQVLKNEFKFLISFQNENVFDETGMPKERFSAKCLPNSPCSLEIQATKLEDSAVYFCASSQVGINSPLHFGNGTRLTVT.

This chain connects TRBV6-5 to TRBJ2-5; 11 bases are a match to TRBD2. The V segment lost 7 bases and the J segment 0 bases; nucleotides outside the gene matches: 4. Germline CDR1 is MNHEY and CDR2 is SVGAGI. CDR3 length: 15 amino acids. CDR3 DNA: TGTGCCAGCACCAGACTAGCGGGGAACCAAGAGACCCAGTACTTC. This encodes CASTRLAGNQETQYF.

This clone was seen more than once but under ten times. The rearrangement uses TRBV11-2 and TRBJ2-7; 8 nucleotides line up with TRBD1. This CDR3 comprises 16 residues. V lost 2 bases, J lost 6 bases, and 12 bases stayed unmatched. CDR1 is SGHAT, CDR2 FQNNGV, per germline. In DNA form, the CDR3 reads TGTGCCAGCAGCTTATGGCTGGGACAGGAAGATGTCGAGCAGTACTTC. It yields the protein CASSLWLGQEDVEQYF.

V usage is TRBV29-1 and J usage is TRBJ1-2; 7 bases align to TRBD1. This CDR3 is built from 11 residues. V gave up 7 bases and J gave up 6 bases; unmatched junction bases: 5. Germline V CDR1 and CDR2: SQVTM, ANQGSEA. Here the CDR3 reads CSATDRHGYTF. CDR3 in DNA: TGCAGCGCCACGGACAGGCATGGCTACACCTTC.

This clone was recorded only once. The chain couples TRBV27 to TRBJ1-1; D remains ambiguous. This CDR3 has 13 residues. V was cut by 2 bases and J by 6 bases, with 10 bases left in between. Germline V gives CDR1 MNHEY, CDR2 SMNVEV (reference sequence). The CDR3 is CASSLGLFAEAFF. CDR3 bases: TGTGCCAGCAGTTTAGGGTTGTTCGCTGAAGCTTTCTTT.

This rearrangement joins TRBV9 to TRBJ2-1, with no clear D. This CDR3 comprises 15 residues. CDR1 is SGDLS and CDR2 is YYNGEE in the germline V gene. Trimming took 1 base from V and 5 from J, leaving 13 bases between them. The CDR3, as DNA: TGTGCCAGCAGCGTATATGCGAGAACCGACAATGAGCAGTTCTTC. This encodes CASSVYARTDNEQFF.

The genes are TRBV2 and TRBJ1-1; 9 bases line up with TRBD1. The germline gives CDR1 SNHLY, CDR2 FYNNEI. Losses at the gene ends were 7 bases for V and 7 bases for J; bases not matched to a gene: 7. This CDR3 contains 13 residues. CDR3 in DNA: TGTGCCAGCATTTCGGACAGGGGAAATGAAGCTTTCTTT. This encodes CASISDRGNEAFF. The whole variable domain, filled in from reference TRBV2 and TRBJ1-1, reads EPEVTQTPSHQVTQMGQEVILRCVPISNHLYFYWYRQILGQKVEFLVSFYNNEISEKSEIFDDQFSVERPDGSNFTLKIRSTKLEDSAMYFCASISDRGNEAFFGQGTRLTVV.

The chain uses TRBV7-3 and TRBJ2-1; TRBD1 matches 7 bases. The V gene end was trimmed by 4 bases and the J gene end by 6 bases; junction bases not matched to a gene: 6. Per germline, CDR1 SGHTA and CDR2 FQGTGA. This CDR3 has 14 amino acids. The CDR3: CASSYRGLLNEQFF. CDR3 in DNA: TGTGCCAGCAGCTATAGGGGGCTACTCAATGAGCAGTTCTTC.

This chain connects TRBV5-1 to TRBJ1-1, with D perhaps TRBD1 (6 bases). Germline-derived CDR1 and CDR2 are SGHRS and YFSETQ. This CDR3 region has 14 residues. The V gene lost 3 bases and the J gene lost 1 base, with 10 bases spanning the gap. The DNA for the CDR3 is TGCGCCAGCAGCTATCAGGGGACGAACACTGAAGCTTTCTTT. This sequence encodes CASSYQGTNTEAFF.

This chain links TRBV14 with TRBJ2-3; 7 positions agree with TRBD1. The CDR3 sequence is 17 residues long. Trimming at V came to 2 bases and at J to 1 base, leaving 9 bases not matched to a gene. Germline V CDR1 and CDR2: SGHDN, FVKESK. The CDR3 bases are TGTGCCAGCAGCCAACTTCCGACAGGGTTCGGCACAGATACGCAGTATTTT. Translated: CASSQLPTGFGTDTQYF.